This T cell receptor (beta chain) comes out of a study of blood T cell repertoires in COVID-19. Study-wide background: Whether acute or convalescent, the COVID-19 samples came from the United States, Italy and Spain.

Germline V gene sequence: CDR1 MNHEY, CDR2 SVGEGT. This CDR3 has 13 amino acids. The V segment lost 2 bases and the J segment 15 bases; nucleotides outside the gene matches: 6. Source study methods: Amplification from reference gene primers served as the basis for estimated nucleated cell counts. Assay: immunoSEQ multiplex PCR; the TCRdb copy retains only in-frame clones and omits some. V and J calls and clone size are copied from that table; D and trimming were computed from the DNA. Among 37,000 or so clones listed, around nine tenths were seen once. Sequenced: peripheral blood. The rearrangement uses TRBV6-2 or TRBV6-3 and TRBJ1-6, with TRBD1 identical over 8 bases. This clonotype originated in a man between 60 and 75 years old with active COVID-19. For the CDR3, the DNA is TGTGCCAGCAGTTACCAGACAGGGGAGGACCTCCACTTT. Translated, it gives CASSYQTGEDLHF.